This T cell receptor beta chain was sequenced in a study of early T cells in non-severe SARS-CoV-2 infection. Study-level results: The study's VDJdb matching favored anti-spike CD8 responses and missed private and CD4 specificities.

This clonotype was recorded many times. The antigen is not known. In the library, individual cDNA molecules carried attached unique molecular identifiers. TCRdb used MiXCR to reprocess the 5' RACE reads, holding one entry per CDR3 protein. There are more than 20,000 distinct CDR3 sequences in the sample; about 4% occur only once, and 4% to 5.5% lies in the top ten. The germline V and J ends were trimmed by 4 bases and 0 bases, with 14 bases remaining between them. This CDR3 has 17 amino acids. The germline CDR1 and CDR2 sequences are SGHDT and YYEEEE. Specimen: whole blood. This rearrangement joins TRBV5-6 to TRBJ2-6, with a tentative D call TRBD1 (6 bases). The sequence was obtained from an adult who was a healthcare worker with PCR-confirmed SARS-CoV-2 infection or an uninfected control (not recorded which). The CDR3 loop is CASSGTGSPSGANVLTF. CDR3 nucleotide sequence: TGTGCCAGCAGCGGAACAGGGTCCCCCTCTGGGGCCAACGTCCTGACTTTC.